One and the same sample provided the 3 T cell receptor beta chains below, sequenced in a study of blood T cells in healthy people across ages (dated by TCRdb to the mid-2010s). The library was obtained by 5' RACE. The reads were generated on an Illumina HiSeq 2500. A second PCR of roughly 7 to 11 cycles was run with a J-beta primer mix and a sample-barcoded 5' primer. TCRdb reanalyzed the raw reads on its own, using fastp at Q25 for trimming and MiXCR for clone calling, and kept in-frame beta chains. Each entry merges the rows of one CDR3 protein and shows their most common DNA and genes. In all, the sample holds approximately 1,100,000 distinct CDR3 sequences, and more than 35% of those were seen once. 18% of the sample belongs to the ten largest clones. Sample: blood. These receptor sequences come from a woman in her sixties in good health.

The table lists this clonotype with a few counts. The rearrangement joins TRBV27 to TRBJ2-3; D gene uncertain. CDR3 length: 15 amino acids. Trimming took off 2 bases at V and 1 base at J, with 10 bases between the two ends. In germline, CDR1 is MNHEY, CDR2 SMNVEV (reference sequence). The CDR3 loop reads CASSLSLVGTDTQYF. CDR3 DNA: TGTGCCAGCAGTTTAAGTCTAGTCGGCACAGATACGCAGTATTTT.

The chain couples TRBV7-3 to TRBJ2-6; D gene ambiguous. CDR1 and CDR2 (germline): SGHTA, FQGTGA. The CDR3 has 16 amino acids. Trimming took off 1 base at V and 2 bases at J, with 9 bases between the two ends. CDR3 in amino acids: CASSLRPATGANVLTF. CDR3 DNA sequence: TGTGCCAGCAGCTTAAGGCCAGCAACTGGGGCCAACGTCCTGACTTTC.

This chain connects TRBV28 to TRBJ2-5; TRBD1 might be the D (6 bases). V lost 6 bases and J 11 bases, leaving 25 bases between the germline ends. The CDR3 is 15 residues long. Germline CDR1 reads MDHEN; CDR2 reads SYDVKM. CDR3: CASSSLSRGGHEQYF. The CDR3 nucleotides read TGTGCCAGCAGCAGTTTAAGCAGGGGTGGGCATGAGCAGTACTTC.